The next 5 T cell receptor beta chains were all read from a single sample in a study of OX40 agonist ivuxolimab in advanced cancers. Using immunoSEQ multiplex PCR, the repertoire was profiled, and TCRdb retains in-frame clones only, with some absent. The sample has approximately 79,000 clones; around 93% are singletons. Sequenced material: CD4+ or CD8+ T cells sorted from blood, taken in a trial of the OX40 agonist ivuxolimab. All receptors come from an adult with an advanced solid tumor such as melanoma, head and neck, liver or kidney cancer.

V usage is TRBV6-4 and J usage is TRBJ2-3; 13 bases are shared with TRBD2. The length of the CDR3 is 18 residues. Germline lookup yields CDR1 MRHNA and CDR2 SNTAGT. J gave up 8 bases and V 3 bases, and 14 bases lay outside the gene matches. Written as DNA, the CDR3 is TGTGCCAGCAGTGATGGGACTAGCGGGGAGTCGCCGCCGGGTACGCAGTATTTT. Protein product: CASSDGTSGESPPGTQYF.

The chain couples TRBV9 to TRBJ2-1; D gene uncertain. The CDR3 runs to 13 residues. Trimming removed 4 bases from V and 4 bases from J, with 9 bases in between. In germline, CDR1 is SGDLS, CDR2 YYNGEE. In DNA, the CDR3 is TGTGCCAGCAGCTCTACAGATTACAATGAGCAGTTCTTC. As protein: CASSSTDYNEQFF. Variable domain in full (rest from reference TRBV9 and TRBJ2-1): DSGVTQTPKHLITATGQRVTLRCSPRSGDLSVYWYQQSLDQGLQFLIQYYNGEERAKGNILERFSAQQFPDLHSELNLSSLELGDSALYFCASSSTDYNEQFFGPGTRLTVL.

The chain uses TRBV29-1 and TRBJ2-1; TRBD2 might be the D (6 bases). The CDR3 covers 15 residues. Trimming took off 3 bases at V and 4 bases at J, with 16 bases between the two ends. Germline CDR1 SQVTM, CDR2 ANQGSEA. The CDR3: CSVERVQEGYNEQFF. As DNA, the CDR3 is TGCAGCGTTGAGAGGGTTCAGGAGGGTTACAATGAGCAGTTCTTC.

The chain recombines TRBV5-4 with TRBJ2-7; tentative D call: TRBD1 (6 bases). The length of the CDR3 is 14 residues. Germline V lookup: CDR1 SGHNT, CDR2 YYREEE (reference sequence). Trimming took 9 bases from V and 0 from J, leaving 16 bases between them. The CDR3, as DNA: TGTGCCACCAACATCGACAGGAGCTCCTACGAGCAGTACTTC. Its translation: CATNIDRSSYEQYF.

The rearrangement joins TRBV15 to TRBJ2-5, with D perhaps TRBD2 (5 bases). The J call is in doubt because the DNA end fits TRBJ2-7 better. The CDR3 is 16 amino acids. Germline V gives CDR1 LNHNV, CDR2 YYDKDF (reference sequence). This CDR3 reads CATSLATEGISYEQYF. In DNA, the CDR3 is TGTGCCACCAGCCTCGCAACCGAGGGAATCTCCTACGAGCAGTACTTC.